The source of this T cell receptor beta chain is a study of CD8+CD57+ T cells in acquired aplastic anemia. Study at large: The DNA of sorted CD4+ and CD8+ cells averaged 3.2 ug. Broader study findings: CD8+ Simpson's diversity in patients was not significantly different from that in controls.

Genomic DNA, serving as template, underwent TCR beta VDJ and CDR3 profiling. TCRdb redid the calling of the reads with MiXCR, one entry per CDR3 protein. The sample records about 120,000 distinct CDR3 sequences, 40% being singletons. For sequencing, patients were chosen who had shown expansion of CD8+CD57+ cells by flow cytometry. In all patients, the disease was severe acquired aplastic anemia. Turning to this clonotype: Antigen specificity is unknown.

Trimming stripped 0 bases from V and 7 bases from J, with 16 bases between. The CDR3 extends over 17 amino acids. Germline-derived CDR1 and CDR2 are LNHNV and YYDKDF (reference sequence). The gene calls are TRBV15 and TRBJ1-6; D perhaps matches TRBD1 (6 bases). Sequencing was carried out using sorted CD4+, CD8+, or CD8+CD57+ T cells (not recorded which) from PBMCs. This TCR was recovered from a human donor with aplastic anemia. The CDR3 loop is CATSRDTRGVNNSPLHF. DNA for the CDR3: TGTGCCACCAGCAGAGATACAAGGGGGGTCAACAATTCACCCCTCCACTTT.